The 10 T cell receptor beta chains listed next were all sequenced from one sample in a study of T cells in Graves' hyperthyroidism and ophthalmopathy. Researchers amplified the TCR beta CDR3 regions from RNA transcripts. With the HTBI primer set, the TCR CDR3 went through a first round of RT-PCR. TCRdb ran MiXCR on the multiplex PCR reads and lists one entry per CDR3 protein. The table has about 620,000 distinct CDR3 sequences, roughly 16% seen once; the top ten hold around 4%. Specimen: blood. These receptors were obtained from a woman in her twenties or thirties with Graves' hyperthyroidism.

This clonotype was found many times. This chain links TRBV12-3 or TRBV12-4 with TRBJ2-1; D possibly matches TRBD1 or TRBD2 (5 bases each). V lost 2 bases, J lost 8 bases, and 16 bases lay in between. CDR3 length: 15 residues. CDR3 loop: CASSLYGITGHEQFF. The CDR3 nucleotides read TGTGCCAGCAGTTTATACGGGATAACGGGGCATGAGCAGTTCTTC.

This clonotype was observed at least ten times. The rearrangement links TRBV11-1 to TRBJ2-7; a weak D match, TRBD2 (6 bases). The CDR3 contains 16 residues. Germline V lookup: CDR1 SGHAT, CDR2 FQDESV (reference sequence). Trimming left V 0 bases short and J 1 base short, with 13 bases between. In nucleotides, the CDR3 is TGTGCCAGCAGCTTAGCCGACGGCGGGGAGTCCTACGAGCAGTACTTC. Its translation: CASSLADGGESYEQYF.

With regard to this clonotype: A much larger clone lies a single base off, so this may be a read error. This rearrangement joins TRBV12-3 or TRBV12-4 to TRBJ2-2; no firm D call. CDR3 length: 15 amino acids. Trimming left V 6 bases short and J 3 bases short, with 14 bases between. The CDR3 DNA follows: TGTGCCAGCAGACCCCCCCCGGTGGACACCGGGGAGCTGTTTTTT. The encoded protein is CASRPPPVDTGELFF.

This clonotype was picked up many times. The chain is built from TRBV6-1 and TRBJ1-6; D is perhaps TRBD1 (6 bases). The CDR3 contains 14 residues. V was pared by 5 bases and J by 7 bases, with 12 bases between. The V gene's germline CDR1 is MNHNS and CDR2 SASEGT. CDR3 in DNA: TGTGCCAGCAGTTATCAGGGGCGGAATTCACCCCTCCACTTT. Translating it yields CASSYQGRNSPLHF.

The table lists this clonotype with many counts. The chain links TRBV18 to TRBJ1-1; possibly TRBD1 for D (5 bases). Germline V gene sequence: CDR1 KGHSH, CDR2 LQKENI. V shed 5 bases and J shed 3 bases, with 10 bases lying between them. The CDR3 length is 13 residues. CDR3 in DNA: TGTGCCAGCTCAGGGGAAGGGGACACTGAAGCTTTCTTT. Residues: CASSGEGDTEAFF.

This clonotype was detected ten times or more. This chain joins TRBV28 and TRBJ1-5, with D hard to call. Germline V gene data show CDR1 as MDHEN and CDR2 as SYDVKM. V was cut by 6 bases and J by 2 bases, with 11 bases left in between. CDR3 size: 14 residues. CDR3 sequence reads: CASSSAWGNQPQHF. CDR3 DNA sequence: TGTGCCAGCAGCTCAGCCTGGGGCAATCAGCCCCAGCATTTT.

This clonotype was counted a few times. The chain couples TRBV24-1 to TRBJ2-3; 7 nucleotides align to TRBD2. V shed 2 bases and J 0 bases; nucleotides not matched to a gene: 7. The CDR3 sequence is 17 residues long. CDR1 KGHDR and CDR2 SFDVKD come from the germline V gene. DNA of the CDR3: TGTGCCACCAGTGATTACCCCAGCGGGACTAGCACAGATACGCAGTATTTT. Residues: CATSDYPSGTSTDTQYF.

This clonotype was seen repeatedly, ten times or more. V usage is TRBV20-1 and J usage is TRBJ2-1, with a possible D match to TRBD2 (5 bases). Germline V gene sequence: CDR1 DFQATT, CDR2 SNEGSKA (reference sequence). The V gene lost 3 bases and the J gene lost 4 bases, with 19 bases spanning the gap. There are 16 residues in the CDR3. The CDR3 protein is CSASQPGMTLYNEQFF. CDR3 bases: TGCAGTGCTAGCCAACCGGGAATGACTTTATACAATGAGCAGTTCTTC.

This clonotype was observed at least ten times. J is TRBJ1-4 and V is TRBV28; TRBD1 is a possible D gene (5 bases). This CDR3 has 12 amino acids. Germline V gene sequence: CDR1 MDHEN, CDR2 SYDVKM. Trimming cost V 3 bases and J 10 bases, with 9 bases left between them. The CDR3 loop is CASSFVGGKLFF. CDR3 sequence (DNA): TGTGCCAGCAGTTTTGTCGGGGGAAAACTGTTTTTT.

This chain's CDR3 is CASSLDRASNEKLFF. DNA for the CDR3: TGCGCCAGCAGCTTGGACAGGGCATCTAATGAAAAACTGTTTTTT. This chain joins TRBV5-1 and TRBJ1-4; maybe TRBD1 (6 bases). The length of the CDR3 is 15 residues. Germline V gene lookup returns CDR1 SGHRS and CDR2 YFSETQ. V was cut by 0 bases and J by 3 bases, with 9 bases left in between. Full variable domain (missing parts from reference TRBV5-1 and TRBJ1-4): KAGVTQTPRYLIKTRGQQVTLSCSPISGHRSVSWYQQTPGQGLQFLFEYFSETQRNKGNFPGRFSGRQFSNSRSEMNVSTLELGDSALYLCASSLDRASNEKLFFGSGTQLSVL.